The source of this T cell receptor (beta chain) is a study of long-term antiretroviral therapy in people with HIV (dated by TCRdb to 2021 to 2024). For the wider study: The earliest samples were collected roughly a decade before the 2015 WHO recommendation for immediate ART, at a time when ART was usually postponed until CD4 counts fell. Of the roughly 30 participants with HIV, fewer than twelve were female. A total of roughly 200 cryopreserved PBMC samples came from 25 to 35 adults with confirmed HIV infection and were collected serially over a mean of about six years (range 1-12). Whether ART initiation and durable HIV suppression were associated with changes in peripheral blood TRB repertoire composition and diversity was tested in a retrospective serial study. No cross-contamination during QIAcube processing was shown when test extractions of a monoclonal T-cell line were performed alongside fewer than 40 polyclonal samples.

Measured from the cysteine to the phenylalanine, the CDR3 is 13 residues long. The DNA shown is the 39-base CDR3, in frame from base 1. The germline V gene provides CDR1 MRHNA and CDR2 SNTAGT. V is pared back by 3 bases and J by 8 bases, with 13 bases lying between the germline termini. With respect to this clone: Its antigen is still unknown. No quality values exist for individual bases; no much larger clone is one base distant.

Inclusion was restricted to participants for whom at least one PBMC sample before ART initiation and at least two post-ART samples were available. Every participant with HIV received treatment in the United States of America. Before DNA extraction, cryopreserved samples of about 1-10 million PBMC were thawed and washed. At the time of the earliest PBMC sample, participants with HIV were aged between about 20 and 60 years. Per participant, PBMC samples came from 1-4 timepoints prior to ART initiation and 2-8 timepoints following ART initiation, for a median of 7 samples. For every participant, serial HIV viral load, CD4+ T-cell count, ART history and demographic data were obtained. Genomic DNA was extracted from unsorted PBMC with a Qiagen kit on a QIAcube, processed in batches of 12 samples. The immunoSEQ hsTCRB v3.0 assay was used at survey level resolution to sequence the TRB variable region. The target sequencing depth for TRB was roughly 35,000-50,000 T-cell genomes per sample. TRB libraries were pooled and sequenced on an Illumina MiSeq using a v3 150-cycle kit. Per the authors' processing: Analysis of repertoires was carried out in R inside a reproducible Nextflow workflow spanning QC, data transformation and analysis. LymphoSeq2, an R package for exploring AIRR-Seq data, was used to implement the custom analyses. Several samples yielding fewer than 5000 total TRB sequences were excluded, leaving approximately 200 analyzed HIV repertoires. Among the 170 to 200 HIV repertoires that were kept, 59 were collected before ART initiation and roughly 130 were collected after ART initiation. Each repertoire was downsampled to 5000 TRB nucleotide sequences, and summary statistics were averaged across 100 downsampling iterations. TRB sequences were retained for analysis only if CDR3 regions of at least seven amino acids were present. A Shannon entropy-derived clonality score and the Gini coefficient were used to measure diversity. In repertoire networks, the top 5000 CDR3 amino acid sequences were linked whenever an edit distance of one separated two sequences. For TRB CDR3 amino acid sequences, antigen specificity groups and MHC restriction were predicted with GLIPH2. To flag known CMV, EBV, HIV or tissue antigen associations, CDR3 amino acid sequences were matched against VDJdb and McPAS-TCR. Pre-ART, post-ART and control groups were compared with Wilcoxon signed-rank tests and Holm-Bonferroni correction. As stored in TCRdb, this immuneACCESS dataset retains in-frame rearrangements with V and J assigned. A fraction of the clones does not appear; measured against another copy, unresolved V genes explain less than half of the discrepancy, and the remainder lacks a known reason. That table supplies the V and J calls and clone size; D and trimming were determined from the DNA. Counted in this sample were about 34,000 clones; 85% of them appeared once. The top ten hold around 4.6% of the sample.

The paper as a whole reports these results and caveats: No data were available on ART adherence, viral resistance or therapy changes, limiting inferences about post-ART repertoire changes. A significant increase in TRB diversity was found to be associated with ART initiation, although TRB diversity was observed to remain significantly below that of transplant donor controls even after long-term ART. Expanded TRB clones identified before ART initiation dominated the repertoire across all time points, though the dominance fluctuated and decreased in many PLHIV after ART. The samples span the years 2004 to 2017, and the ART regimens used at that time may not be as effective as current regimens. CDR3 length ranges in HIV repertoires were narrower than in controls, and network structure suggested an antigen-experienced repertoire with only a slight naive shift after ART. Because pre-ART samples had limited cell numbers, unsorted PBMC were profiled rather than sorted CD4+ and CD8+ T cells. Owing to limited PBMC availability, only the TCR beta chain was sequenced, without alpha chain pairing.

The sequence is built from TRBV6-4 and TRBJ1-2; the D segment could be TRBD1, given 5 matching bases. The source is a woman between 25 and 40 years old with HIV. The specimen comprised unsorted PBMCs, sampled roughly 2.9 years before starting antiretroviral therapy. At the DNA level, the sequence is TGTGCCAGCAGTGAGTCAGGGAGTGGAGGCTACACCTTC. Translation gives CASSESGSGGYTF.